This TCR beta chain was recorded in a study of CD8+ T cells in alopecia areata (dated by TCRdb to between 2018 and 2020). Regarding the study in general: The study used high-throughput TCRbeta sequencing to examine T cell clonal expansion in alopecia areata, in both the C3H/HeJ mouse model and human patients. The RNA source kit depended on sample type: the PAXgene miRNA kit for fixed scalp, the miRNeasy kit for PBMCs, and the RNeasy kit for mouse skin. Scalp tissue and sorted CD4+ and CD8+ peripheral blood T cells from patchy and totalis/universalis alopecia areata patients and from healthy controls were covered by human TCRbeta sequencing. TCRbeta CDR3 regions were amplified by immunoSEQ multiplex PCR using 35 Vbeta forward and 13 Jbeta reverse primers. Scalp clonality was compared among normal scalp (n=4), patchy alopecia areata scalp (n=8), and alopecia totalis/universalis scalp (n=8). Summary of the overall study and its limitations: Shared TCR sequences between patients were less evident than in mice, which may be partly attributable to HLA diversity in the patient population. Lesional scalp, especially in alopecia totalis/universalis, showed higher clonality and more expanded CD8+ clones than normal scalp, suggesting antigenic drive. Unlike mouse skin, where gammadelta T cells dominate, normal human skin contains resident alphabeta T cells that get sequenced too, which complicates analysis of the scalp TCR repertoire.

From alopecia areata patients, peripheral blood was collected along with lesional scalp punch biopsies. PBMCs were separated by density centrifugation and stained for CD3, CD4 and CD8, after which CD4+ and CD8+ T cells were sorted on a FACSAria. As part of a multicenter biomarker study, untreated alopecia areata patients were recruited. In several patients from the biomarker study, blood CD8+ T cells were sorted further into NKG2D-low and NKG2D-high fractions. Worth noting for this clone: Its specific antigen is unknown. No much larger clone is present one base from it, and per-base qualities are unavailable.

In the germline V gene, CDR1 corresponds to MGHRA and CDR2 to YSYEKL. V lost 4 bases and J lost 8 bases; the stretch between them is 14 bases long. The CDR3 has 13 amino acids, counting the end cysteine and phenylalanine. The kept DNA is CDR3 alone, 39 bases in frame from the first base. The library was obtained by the immunoSEQ multiplex PCR assay. RNA was extracted from all samples and reverse transcribed into cDNA as template for TCR sequencing. SuperScript III was used for first-strand cDNA synthesis, primed with a 2:1 mix of oligo-dT and random hexamers. Amplification bias was assessed with a synthetic immune receptor repertoire, and residual bias was removed computationally. The study's processing was this. After raw reads were preprocessed to remove errors, the CDR3 was defined following IMGT conventions as running from the conserved cysteine to phenylalanine. Clonality was calculated as 1 minus Shannon entropy normalized by log2 of the number of productive unique TCRs. Scalp TCRbeta sequences were cross-referenced with sorted blood CD4 and CD8 repertoires so that the CD4 or CD8 identity of scalp clones could be inferred. This immuneACCESS table, as held by TCRdb, lists in-frame sequences with V and J called but not all clones. Of the missing ones, under half trace to an unresolved V gene in checked studies; the others have no known cause. That table furnishes V, J and clone size, whereas the DNA furnished D and trimming. The sample yields 100,000 to 150,000 clones; roughly 50% were counted once. The top ten hold roughly 10% of the sample.

This TCR came from a human donor with alopecia areata. The specimen sequenced was NKG2D-low CD8+ T cells sorted from blood. The sample's cell subset or site label, in plain terms: sorted CD8+ NKG2D-low blood T cells. The V gene is TRBV4-1 and the J gene is TRBJ1-2; the D region possibly corresponds to TRBD1 (6 bases align). The nucleotide sequence reads as follows: TGCGCCAGCAGCCCAAACGGGGGCGGCGGCTACACCTTC. It is translated as CASSPNGGGGYTF.